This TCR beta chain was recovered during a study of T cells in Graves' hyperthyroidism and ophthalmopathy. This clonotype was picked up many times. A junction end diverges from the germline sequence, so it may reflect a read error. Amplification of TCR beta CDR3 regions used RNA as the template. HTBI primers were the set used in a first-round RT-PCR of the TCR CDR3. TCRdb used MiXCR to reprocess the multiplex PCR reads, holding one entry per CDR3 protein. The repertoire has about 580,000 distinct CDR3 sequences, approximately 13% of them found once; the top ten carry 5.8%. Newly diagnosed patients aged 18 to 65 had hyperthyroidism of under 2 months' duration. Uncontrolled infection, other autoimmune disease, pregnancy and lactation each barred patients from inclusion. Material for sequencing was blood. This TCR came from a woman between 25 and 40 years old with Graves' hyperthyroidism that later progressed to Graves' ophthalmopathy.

CDR3 sequence reads: CASREGNQETQYF. The CDR3 coding sequence is TGTGCCAGCAGAGAAGGGAACCAAGAGACCCAGTACTTC. V gene TRBV6-1 combines with J gene TRBJ2-5; D gene ambiguous. This CDR3 is 13 amino acids long. CDR1 and CDR2 (germline): MNHNS, SASEGT.